What follows is one TCR beta chain and its context. The antigen is not known. This CDR3 comprises 14 residues. Per the germline V gene, CDR1 is ENHRY and CDR2 is SYGVKD. V was cut by 3 bases and J by 3 bases, with 11 bases left in between. Exclusion of a patient followed from autoimmune disease history or systemic immunosuppression. This specimen comes from a study of OX40 agonist ivuxolimab in advanced cancers. General study points: More expanded clones were seen, on average, in CD8+ T cells than in CD4+. CD4+ and CD8+ T cells in blood underwent clonal expansion by week 6 at 0.1 to 3.0 mg/kg.

The table came from immunoSEQ multiplex PCR; TCRdb's copy has only in-frame clones and leaves some out. The sample shows 75,000 to 100,000 clones, around nine tenths of them seen only once. The TCR comes from an adult with an advanced solid tumor such as melanoma, head and neck, liver or kidney cancer. The sample was CD4+ or CD8+ T cells sorted from blood, taken in a trial of the OX40 agonist ivuxolimab. The chain has TRBV10-3 and TRBJ1-1; D is unclear. CDR3: CAISDVGLDTEAFF. CDR3 bases: TGTGCCATCAGTGACGTGGGGTTAGACACTGAAGCTTTCTTT.